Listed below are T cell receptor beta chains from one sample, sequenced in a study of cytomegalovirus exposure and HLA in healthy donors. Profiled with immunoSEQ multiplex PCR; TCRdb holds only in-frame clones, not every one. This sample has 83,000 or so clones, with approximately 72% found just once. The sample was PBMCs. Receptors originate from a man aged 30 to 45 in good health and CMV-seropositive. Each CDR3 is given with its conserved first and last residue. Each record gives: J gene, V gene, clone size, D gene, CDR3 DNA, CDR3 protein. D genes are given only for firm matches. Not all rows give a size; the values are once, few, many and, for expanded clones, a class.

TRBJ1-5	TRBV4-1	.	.	TGCGCCAGCAGCCATGACCGTGCGGGAAATAGCAATCAGCCCCAGCATTTT	CASSHDRAGNSNQPQHF
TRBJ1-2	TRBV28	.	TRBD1	TGTGCCAGCAGCCTCGACAGGGTGGAAACCTCCGTGAGTGGCTACACCTTC	CASSLDRVETSVSGYTF
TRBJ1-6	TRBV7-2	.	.	TGTGCCAGCAGCTACGACAGTGTGGGTTCACCCCTCCACTTT	CASSYDSVGSPLHF
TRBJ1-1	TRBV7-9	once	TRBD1	TGTGCCAGCAGATTAGACAGGGGGTACACTGAAGCTTTCTTT	CASRLDRGYTEAFF
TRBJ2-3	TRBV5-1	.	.	TGCGCCAGCAGCCGCGGAGGGACGGCTAGCACAGATACGCAGTATTTT	CASSRGGTASTDTQYF
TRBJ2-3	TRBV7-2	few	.	TGTGCCAGCAGCAAACTGAATAATGCAGATACGCAGTATTTT	CASSKLNNADTQYF
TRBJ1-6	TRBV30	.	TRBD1	TGTGCCTGTAACGGGGCAGGGGGCTTTGATTCACCCCTCCACTTT	CACNGAGGFDSPLHF
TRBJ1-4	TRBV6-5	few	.	TGTGCCAGCAGTTACTCCCGAGGGAGGCGGGAAAAACTGTTTTTT	CASSYSRGRREKLFF
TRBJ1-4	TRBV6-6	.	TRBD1	TGTGCCAGCAGTTACGGGACAGGGGGCAATGAAAAACTGTTTTTT	CASSYGTGGNEKLFF
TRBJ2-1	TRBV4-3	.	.	TGCGCCAGCAGCCTGGGGACTGCGGGCTACAATGAGCAGTTCTTC	CASSLGTAGYNEQFF
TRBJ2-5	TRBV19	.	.	TGTGCCAGTTCGGCAGGCCTCCAAGAGACCCAGTACTTC	CASSAGLQETQYF
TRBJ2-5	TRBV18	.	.	TGTGCCAGCTCATCGGGACTGACGGAGACCCAGTACTTC	CASSSGLTETQYF
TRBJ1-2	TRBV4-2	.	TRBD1	TGTGCCAGCAGCCCACAGGGGGCGCGAGATGGCTACACCTTC	CASSPQGARDGYTF
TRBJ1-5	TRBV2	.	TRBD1	TGTGCCAGCACCAAGGACAGGAACAATCAGCCCCAGCATTTT	CASTKDRNNQPQHF
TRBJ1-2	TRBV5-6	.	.	TGTGCCAGCAGCTTCCCCCCAGGAATTACTAACTATGGCTACACCTTC	CASSFPPGITNYGYTF
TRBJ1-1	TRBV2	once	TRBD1	TGTGCCAGCAGCGCAGGGGGAACGAACACTGAAGCTTTCTTT	CASSAGGTNTEAFF
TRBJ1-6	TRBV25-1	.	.	TGTGCCAGCAGTGATAGCCCTTTCGAGAATTCACCCCTCCACTTT	CASSDSPFENSPLHF
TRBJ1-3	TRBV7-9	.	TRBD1	TGTTCCAGCAGCACTGGGACAGCTGGAAACACCATATATTTT	CSSSTGTAGNTIYF
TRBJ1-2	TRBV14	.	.	TGTGCCAGCAGCTACCTCCCCGGACAGTCTGAATGCCTCTATGGCTACACCTTC	CASSYLPGQSECLYGYTF